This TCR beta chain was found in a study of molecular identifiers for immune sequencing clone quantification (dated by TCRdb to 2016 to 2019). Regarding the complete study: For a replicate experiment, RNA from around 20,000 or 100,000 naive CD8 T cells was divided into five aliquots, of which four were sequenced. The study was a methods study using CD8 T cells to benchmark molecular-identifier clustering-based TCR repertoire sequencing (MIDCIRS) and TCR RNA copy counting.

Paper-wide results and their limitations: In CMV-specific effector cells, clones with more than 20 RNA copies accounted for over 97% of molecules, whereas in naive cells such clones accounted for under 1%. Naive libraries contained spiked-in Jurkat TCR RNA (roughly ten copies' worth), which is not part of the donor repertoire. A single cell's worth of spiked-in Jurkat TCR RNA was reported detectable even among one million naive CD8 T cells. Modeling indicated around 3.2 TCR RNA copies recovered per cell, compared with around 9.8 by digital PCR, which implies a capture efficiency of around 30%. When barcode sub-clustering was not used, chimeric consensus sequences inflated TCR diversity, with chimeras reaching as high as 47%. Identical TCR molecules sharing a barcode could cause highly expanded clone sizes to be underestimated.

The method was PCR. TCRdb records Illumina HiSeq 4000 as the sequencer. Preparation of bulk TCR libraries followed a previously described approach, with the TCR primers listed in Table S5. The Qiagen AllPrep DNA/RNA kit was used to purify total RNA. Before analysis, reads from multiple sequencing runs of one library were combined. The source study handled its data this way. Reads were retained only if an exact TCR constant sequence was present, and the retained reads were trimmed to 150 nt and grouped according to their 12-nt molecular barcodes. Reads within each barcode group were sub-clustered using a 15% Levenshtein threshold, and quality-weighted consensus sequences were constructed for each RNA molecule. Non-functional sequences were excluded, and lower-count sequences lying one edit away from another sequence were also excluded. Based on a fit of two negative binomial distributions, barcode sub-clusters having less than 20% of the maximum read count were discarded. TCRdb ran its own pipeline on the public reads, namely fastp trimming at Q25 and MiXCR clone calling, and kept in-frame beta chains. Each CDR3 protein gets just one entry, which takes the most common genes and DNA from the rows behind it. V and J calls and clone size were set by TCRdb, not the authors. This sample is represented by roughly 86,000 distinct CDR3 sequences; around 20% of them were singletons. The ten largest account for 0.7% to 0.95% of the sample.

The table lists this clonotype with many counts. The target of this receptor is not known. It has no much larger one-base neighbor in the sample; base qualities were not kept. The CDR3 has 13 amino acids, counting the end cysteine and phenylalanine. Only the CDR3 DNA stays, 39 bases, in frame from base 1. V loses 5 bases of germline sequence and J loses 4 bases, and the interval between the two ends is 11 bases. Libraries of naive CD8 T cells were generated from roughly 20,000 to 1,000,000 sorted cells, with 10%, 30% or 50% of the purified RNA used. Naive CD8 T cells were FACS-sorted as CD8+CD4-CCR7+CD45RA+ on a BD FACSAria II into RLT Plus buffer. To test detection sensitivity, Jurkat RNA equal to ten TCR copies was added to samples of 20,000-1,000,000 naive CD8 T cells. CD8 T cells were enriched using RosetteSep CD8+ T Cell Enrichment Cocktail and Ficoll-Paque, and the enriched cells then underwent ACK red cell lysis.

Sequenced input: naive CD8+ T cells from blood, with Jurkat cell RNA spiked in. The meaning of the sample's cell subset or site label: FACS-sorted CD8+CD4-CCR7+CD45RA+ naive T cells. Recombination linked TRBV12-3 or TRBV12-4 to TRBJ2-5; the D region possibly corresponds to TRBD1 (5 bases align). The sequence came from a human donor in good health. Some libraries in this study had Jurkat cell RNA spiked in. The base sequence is TGTGCCAGCAGTACCTCAGGGTTAGAGACCCAGTACTTC. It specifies CASSTSGLETQYF.